This T cell receptor (beta chain) originates from a study of sequential checkpoint blockade in melanoma. This clone came up many times. Germline V CDR1 and CDR2: SGHNT, YENEEA. The CDR3 is 14 residues long. V lost 2 bases, J lost 4 bases, and 11 bases lay in between. Treatment in this sample: randomized to nivolumab then ipilimumab (arm A) or the reverse (arm B). TCRdb keeps only in-frame clones here, not all; method: immunoSEQ multiplex PCR. The table records several thousand clones, roughly 24% of them present only once. This rearrangement joins TRBV11-3 to TRBJ2-5; maybe TRBD1 (6 bases). This TCR was recovered from a human donor with melanoma. The sequencing used tumor tissue (inferred from file names), collected from a patient given nivolumab and ipilimumab in sequence. CDR3 region: CASSLSQGGETQYF. The CDR3 DNA reads TGTGCCAGCAGCTTATCACAGGGCGGAGAGACCCAGTACTTC.